The T cell receptor beta chain described here comes from a study of blood T cell repertoires in COVID-19. Whole-study context: There were acute and convalescent COVID-19 samples, and they came from the United States, Italy and Spain. T cells, B-cell-depleted T cells, or PBMCs provided the cDNA or gDNA that served as material.

Measured with immunoSEQ multiplex PCR; TCRdb has only the in-frame clones, and not every one. The repertoire consists of tens of thousands of clones, with roughly 85% occurring once and the leading ten covering about 12%. This clone was recorded only once. The CDR3 runs to 17 residues. J gave up 1 base and V 2 bases, and 7 bases lay outside the gene matches. CDR1 and CDR2 (germline): SGHRS, YFSETQ. Sequencing used peripheral blood. V and J are TRBV5-1 and TRBJ2-3; 10 positions match TRBD2. The sequence was obtained from a woman in her seventies in a cohort sampled during active COVID-19. The CDR3 reads CASSLAGGRVGTDTQYF. CDR3 in DNA: TGCGCCAGCAGCTTAGCGGGAGGGCGTGTTGGCACAGATACGCAGTATTTT.